Here is one T cell receptor beta chain with its context. Its antigen is unknown. Sequencing was performed with immunoSEQ multiplex PCR; in TCRdb, only in-frame clones are kept and a portion is missing. This table has about 2.4 million clones, 93% appearing once. This record comes from a study of shared clonotypes between healthy human individuals. Study as a whole: A few men and a couple of women, aged 18 to 49, were donors.

The J segment lost 8 bases and the V segment lost 5 bases, leaving 10 bases of the junction unmatched. Germline CDR1 SNHLY, CDR2 FYNNEI. The CDR3 covers 16 residues. Findings and limits, study-wide: Limitation of the genetic and exposure-history diversity represented came from the few donors. Relative to their counterparts shared across all four donors, non-shared clonotypes exhibited diminished generation probabilities.

This sequence originates from a man between 18 and 29 years old in good health. Some clones in this sample may be carry-over from other donors' samples. Sequenced sample: naive CD4+ T cells from PBMCs. Subset noted: CD45RA+ positively selected. V and J are TRBV2 and TRBJ2-1, with TRBD2 identical over 12 bases. CDR3 nucleotide sequence: TGTGCCAGCAGTCCCATGGGGCTAGCGGGAGGGCATGAGCAGTTCTTC. This encodes CASSPMGLAGGHEQFF.